Listed here are 12 T cell receptor beta chains from one sample, sequenced in a study of graft-versus-host responses after intestinal transplantation (dated by TCRdb to about 2021). No antigen has been identified for these receptors. Libraries were made using the immunoSEQ multiplex PCR assay. Entries here come from immuneACCESS through TCRdb and include only in-frame sequences with V and J called. Some clones fail to appear in such tables; in the studies checked, an unresolved V gene covers under half of the shortfall, and the cause of the remainder is unknown. This sample holds roughly 120,000 clones; roughly 95% were observed only once. The top ten clonotypes cover 3% to 3.5% of the sample. What the time point label conveys for this sample: cells obtained before transplantation from donor or recipient. The material sequenced was unstimulated CD8+ T cells sorted from spleen or lymph node cells, taken before intestinal transplant. The receptors were sampled from a human donor who received an intestinal transplant.

The CDR3 DNA follows: TGTGCCAGTAGTATAGGATTCGGGGGGCCTGACACCGGGGAGCTGTTTTTT. Translation: CASSIGFGGPDTGELFF. The chain couples TRBV19 to TRBJ2-2, with a weak D call TRBD2 (7 bases). Germline-derived CDR1 and CDR2 are LNHDA and SQIVND (reference sequence). There are 17 residues in the CDR3. The V end was cut by 1 base, the J end by 3 bases, with 15 bases between.

V usage is TRBV19 and J usage is TRBJ2-7; possible D gene TRBD1, 6 bases. The CDR3 covers 15 residues. Trimming cost V 5 bases and J 2 bases, with 16 bases left between them. The germline CDR1 and CDR2 sequences are LNHDA and SQIVND (reference sequence). CDR3 DNA: TGTGCCAGTAGTCCCGGGCAGGGGAACACCTACGAGCAGTACTTC. This sequence encodes CASSPGQGNTYEQYF. Complete variable domain (other parts from reference TRBV19 and TRBJ2-7): DGGITQSPKYLFRKEGQNVTLSCEQNLNHDAMYWYRQDPGQGLRLIYYSQIVNDFQKGDIAEGYSVSREKKESFPLTVTSAQKNPTAFYLCASSPGQGNTYEQYFGPGTRLTVT.

This chain uses TRBV28 with TRBJ2-7; D not certain. Germline V gene sequence: CDR1 MDHEN, CDR2 SYDVKM. The CDR3 loop spans 13 amino acids. The ends were cut back, 2 bases at V and 5 bases at J, with 10 bases in the middle. The CDR3 protein is CASSLAGADEQYF. The CDR3 coding sequence is TGTGCCAGCAGTTTAGCAGGTGCCGACGAGCAGTACTTC.

The gene calls are TRBV7-2 and TRBJ2-5; no clear D gene. TRBJ2-7 matches the DNA end more closely, so the J call is doubtful. Germline V gives CDR1 SGHTA, CDR2 FQGNSA. The CDR3 covers 14 residues. CDR3 sequence: CASTLGMGSYEQYF. The DNA for the CDR3 is TGTGCCAGCACCCTAGGGATGGGTTCCTACGAGCAGTACTTC.

This clone was counted a few times. J is TRBJ2-1 and V is TRBV10-1; the D is unclear. There are 13 residues in the CDR3. V lost 6 bases to trimming and J lost 4 bases, with 10 bases between them. Germline V gives CDR1 WNHNN, CDR2 SYGVQD (reference sequence). The CDR3 loop reads CASSTDLYNEQFF. In DNA form, the CDR3 reads TGCGCCAGCAGCACAGACTTGTACAATGAGCAGTTCTTC.

V gene TRBV5-1 combines with J gene TRBJ2-3, with 10 bases aligning to TRBD2. Germline loops: CDR1 SGHRS, CDR2 YFSETQ. The CDR3 extends over 17 amino acids. V was clipped by 0 bases and J by 2 bases; unmatched bases: 6. The DNA for the CDR3 is TGCGCCAGCAGCTTGGCCCGGCTAGCGGGAGACACAGATACGCAGTATTTT. Translation: CASSLARLAGDTDTQYF.

This clone has just one count. This chain connects TRBV21-1 to TRBJ1-1. TRBV21-1 is recorded as a pseudogene. The CDR3 loop spans 17 amino acids. The CDR3 DNA follows: TGTGCCAGCAGCAAAGCCAAGGGAGGGATAATGAACACTGAAGCTTTCTTT. It translates to CASSKAKGGIMNTEAFF.

The V gene is TRBV7-3, the J gene TRBJ1-5, with D hard to call. The CDR3 extends over 15 amino acids. Germline values: CDR1 SGHTA, CDR2 FQGTGA. The V gene lost 4 bases and the J gene lost 0 bases, with 10 bases spanning the gap. The CDR3 sequence is CASSSHRDSNQPQHF. The DNA for the CDR3 is TGTGCCAGCAGCTCCCACAGAGATAGCAATCAGCCCCAGCATTTT. Full variable domain (outside the CDR3, taken from reference TRBV7-3 and TRBJ1-5): GAGVSQTPSNKVTEKGKYVELRCDPISGHTALYWYRQSLGQGPEFLIYFQGTGAADDSGLPNDRFFAVRPEGSVSTLKIQRTERGDSAVYLCASSSHRDSNQPQHFGDGTRLSIL.

Comment on this clone: Other DNA sequences of this sample code for an identical CDR3. This chain joins TRBV15 and TRBJ2-1; TRBD1 matches at 9 bases. V shed 0 bases and J 15 bases; nucleotides not matched to a gene: 12. The V gene's germline CDR1 is LNHNV and CDR2 YYDKDF (reference sequence). The CDR3 consists of 15 residues. The CDR3 DNA is TGTGCCACCAGCAGAGATTACAGGGGGCAGGAAATGGGGTTCTTC. Translating gives CATSRDYRGQEMGFF. The whole variable domain, remainder taken from reference TRBV15 and TRBJ2-1, is DAMVIQNPRYQVTQFGKPVTLSCSQTLNHNVMYWYQQKSSQAPKLLFHYYDKDFNNEADTPDNFQSRRPNTSFCFLDIRSPGLGDTAMYLCATSRDYRGQEMGFFGPGTRLTVL.

The rearrangement uses TRBV7-6 and TRBJ2-7; D is uncertain. This CDR3 is 14 amino acids long. V gave up 3 bases and J gave up 2 bases, with 11 bases separating them. Germline V CDR1 and CDR2: SGHVS, FNYEAQ. This CDR3 is CASSFDPGPYEQYF. CDR3 sequence (DNA): TGTGCCAGCAGCTTTGATCCCGGACCCTACGAGCAGTACTTC.

This rearrangement joins TRBV2 to TRBJ2-1; TRBD2 agrees at 10 bases. Trimming took 3 bases from V and 9 from J; bases not matched to a gene: 8. Per the germline V gene, CDR1 is SNHLY and CDR2 is FYNNEI. The CDR3 has 15 amino acids. CDR3 sequence (DNA): TGTGCCAGCAGTGATCCTAGCGGGAGTTTAGGTGAGCAGTTCTTC. It encodes CASSDPSGSLGEQFF.

The V and J genes are TRBV6-5 and TRBJ2-7, with D possibly being TRBD2 (5 bases). Deletions cut 3 bases from V and 2 bases from J, with 14 bases between. This CDR3 has 15 amino acids. The germline V gene encodes CDR1 MNHEY and CDR2 SVGAGI. CDR3 sequence: CASSYGGKGAYEQYF. The CDR3 bases are TGTGCCAGCAGTTATGGAGGAAAGGGCGCCTACGAGCAGTACTTC.